This T cell receptor beta chain comes out of a study of OX40 agonist ivuxolimab in advanced cancers. In the study overall: Ivuxolimab was administered intravenously to patients at 0.01 to 10 mg/kg every 2 weeks. Whole-study results and caveats: Relative to CD4+ cells, CD8+ T cells on average had more expanded clones. Dosing at 0.1 to 3.0 mg/kg was accompanied by clonal expansion of CD4+ and CD8+ blood T cells by week 6.

Patients with a history of autoimmune disease or on systemic immunosuppression were excluded. Sequencing used immunoSEQ multiplex PCR; TCRdb keeps in-frame clones, though not all of them. The sample lists about 46,000 clones, 70% to 85% occurring once. Regarding this clone: What it binds is unknown.

Per germline, CDR1 SEHNR and CDR2 FQNEAQ (reference sequence). J gave up 1 base and V 5 bases, and 11 bases lay outside the gene matches. The CDR3 spans 17 residues. V usage is TRBV7-9 and J usage is TRBJ1-2; 9 bases fit TRBD1. Material: CD4+ or CD8+ T cells sorted from blood, obtained in a trial of the OX40 agonist ivuxolimab. The TCR sequence derives from an adult with an advanced solid tumor such as melanoma, head and neck, liver or kidney cancer. The CDR3 here is CASSRTGATTLNYGYTF. As DNA, the CDR3 is TGTGCCAGCAGCCGGACAGGGGCCACCACTCTTAACTATGGCTACACCTTC.